This T cell receptor beta chain was sequenced for a study of T cell repertoires in cytomegalovirus infection. Via MiXCR, TCRdb re-called the reads, giving one row per CDR3 protein. Of 200,000 to 300,000 distinct CDR3 sequences in the sample, about 13% were seen once. This clonotype appeared many times. Germline V gives CDR1 SNHLY, CDR2 FYNNEI. Trimming removed 10 bases at V and 0 bases at J, with 13 bases between. The CDR3 totals 15 residues. V and J are TRBV2 and TRBJ2-6; D tentatively fits TRBD1 or TRBD2 (5 bases each). Sequenced sample: PBMCs. This clonotype was sampled from a human donor in good health (CMV status not recorded). Some clones in this sample may be carry-over from other donors' samples. The CDR3, as DNA: TGTGCCACGACGGGACCTAGCTCTGGGGCCAACGTCCTGACTTTC. This codes for CATTGPSSGANVLTF. Variable domain in full (rest from reference TRBV2 and TRBJ2-6): EPEVTQTPSHQVTQMGQEVILRCVPISNHLYFYWYRQILGQKVEFLVSFYNNEISEKSEIFDDQFSVERPDGSNFTLKIRSTKLEDSAMYFCATTGPSSGANVLTFGAGSRLTVL.